The T cell receptor (beta chain) under discussion was sequenced for a study of response to subunit inactivated influenza vaccine. Each CDR3 protein is one row after TCRdb ran MiXCR on the RT-PCR reads. The sample consists of over 650,000 distinct CDR3 sequences, approximately 17% of them appearing once. Trimming took off 4 bases at V and 3 bases at J, with 13 bases between the two ends. The CDR3 has 14 amino acids. Germline loops: CDR1 SGHTA, CDR2 FQGNSA. The TCR comes from a man aged 45-60 years who received an inactivated influenza vaccine. The chain has TRBV7-2 and TRBJ2-7; D is undetermined. This material consisted of PBMCs from blood, taken roughly 5 days after vaccination. The CDR3, as DNA: TGTGCCAGCAGCTCCGAACCTAGTCGCTACGAGCAGTACTTC. Its protein product is CASSSEPSRYEQYF.